Included here is one TCR beta chain sequence, with context. This record comes from a study of cytomegalovirus exposure and HLA in healthy donors. V gave up 6 bases and J gave up 7 bases, with 10 bases separating them. This CDR3 has 12 residues. Germline values: CDR1 LNHDA, CDR2 SQIVND (reference sequence). The PCR made use of 60 Vbeta and 13 Jbeta primers. TCRdb's copy holds only in-frame clones and misses some; the assay was immunoSEQ multiplex PCR. Of tens of thousands of clones listed, about 81% are singletons. The V gene is TRBV19, the J gene TRBJ1-5; D perhaps matches TRBD1 (6 bases). The TCR comes from a woman between 40 and 50 years old in good health and CMV-seropositive. Specimen: PBMCs. CDR3 region: CASRPGEQPQHF. DNA of the CDR3: TGTGCCAGTAGGCCAGGGGAGCAGCCCCAGCATTTT.